This is a list of T cell receptor beta chains from one sample in a study of cytomegalovirus exposure and HLA in healthy donors. The table came from immunoSEQ multiplex PCR; TCRdb's copy has only in-frame clones and leaves some out. The sample records around 69,000 clones, 96% being singletons. Sequenced: PBMCs. The receptors derive from a woman aged 18-29 years in good health and CMV-seropositive. Both conserved end residues are part of each CDR3.

J	V	CDR3
TRBJ2-7	TRBV27	CASRRPGLAGGGGPYEQYF
TRBJ2-1	TRBV30	CAWSWGRGNEQFF
TRBJ1-2	TRBV7-2	CASSPVGRDRAGYGYTF
TRBJ2-7	TRBV7-2	CASSLGSTSASYEQYF
TRBJ2-2	TRBV11-3	CASSFGVTGELFF
TRBJ2-7	TRBV5-4	CASSSLTGGHEQYF
TRBJ2-2	TRBV6-6	CASSYIVSLSGELFF
TRBJ2-5	TRBV7-2	CASSRDRGLRETQYF
TRBJ2-7	TRBV25-1	CASRGAGEQYF
TRBJ2-1	TRBV5-6	CASSQIDSDNEQFF
TRBJ1-2	TRBV28	CASSLQGEIYGYTF
TRBJ2-5	TRBV6-6	CASGGLRRETQYF
TRBJ2-6	TRBV5-1	CASRKGQTTSGANVLTF
TRBJ1-5	TRBV28	CASSQPTGSNQPQHF
TRBJ2-1	TRBV4-1	CASSVSGSSYNEQFF
TRBJ2-1	TRBV2	CASSPPQLAGALFF
TRBJ2-5	TRBV7-9	CASSPGTVIQETQYF
TRBJ2-2	TRBV7-2	CASSLTGTSGVNTGELFF
TRBJ2-5	TRBV7-6	CASSLNGVQETQYF
TRBJ2-7	TRBV28	CASSRTSGRAYEQYF
TRBJ2-7	TRBV2	CASSERVSGSRNDEQYF
TRBJ2-3	TRBV6-5	CASRTAGATDTQYF
TRBJ2-7	TRBV6-6	CASRSELAGESYEQYF
TRBJ2-7	TRBV2	CASSEKGTPQYF
TRBJ1-2	TRBV2	CARRQGPYGYTF
TRBJ2-3	TRBV5-1	CASSLGGSSTDTQYF